Listed here is a single TCR beta chain. The data were produced by immunoSEQ multiplex PCR, yet TCRdb's version contains in-frame clones alone and is incomplete. The table has some 40,000 clones, roughly 88% seen once. This record belongs to a study of T cell changes during pregnancy in multiple sclerosis. The junction had 14 bases not matched to a gene; V was cut back by 4 bases and J by 5 bases. Germline V lookup: CDR1 LGHNA, CDR2 YNFKEQ. This CDR3 is 18 amino acids long. The sample consisted of peripheral blood, taken in the second trimester of pregnancy. The source is a female donor in good health, enrolled as a control in a pregnancy study. The chain carries TRBV4-2 and TRBJ1-1; 12 bases map to TRBD1. CDR3 protein: CASSPGTGGMTSRTEAFF. Written as DNA, the CDR3 is TGTGCCAGCAGCCCCGGGACAGGGGGCATGACTTCGAGAACTGAAGCTTTCTTT.